One sample yielded the 9 T cell receptor beta chains listed below, sequenced in a study of T cells in Graves' hyperthyroidism and ophthalmopathy. Amplified TCR beta CDR3 regions derived from RNA transcripts. TCR CDR3 underwent first-round RT-PCR with the HTBI primer set. TCRdb analysed the multiplex PCR reads with MiXCR anew, one entry per CDR3 protein. The sample has roughly 580,000 distinct CDR3 sequences, approximately 13% seen once. The sequencing input was blood. All receptors come from a woman aged 30 to 39 with Graves' hyperthyroidism that later progressed to Graves' ophthalmopathy.

This clonotype came up many times. The CDR3 bases are TGTGCCAGCAGCTTAGTTGGGACAGTATCCTACGAGCAGTACTTC. This sequence encodes CASSLVGTVSYEQYF. The genes are TRBV11-2 and TRBJ2-7, with TRBD1 identical over 7 bases. From germline, CDR1 is SGHAT and CDR2 FQNNGV. The length of the CDR3 is 15 residues. V shed 1 base, J shed 1 base, and the junction held 4 bases outside the gene matches. The full variable domain, rest sourced from reference TRBV11-2 and TRBJ2-7, is EAGVAQSPRYKIIEKRQSVAFWCNPISGHATLYWYQQILGQGPKLLIQFQNNGVVDDSQLPKDRFSAERLKGVDSTLKIQPAKLEDSAVYLCASSLVGTVSYEQYFGPGTRLTVT.

The table lists this clonotype with many counts. The genes are TRBV9 and TRBJ2-5; TRBD1 agrees at 10 bases. The V gene's germline CDR1 is SGDLS and CDR2 YYNGEE. The junction had 6 bases not matched to a gene; V was cut back by 3 bases and J by 4 bases. This CDR3 region has 15 residues. The CDR3 here is CASSAGQGNGETQYF. DNA of the CDR3: TGTGCCAGCAGCGCGGGACAGGGGAATGGAGAGACCCAGTACTTC.

The V gene is TRBV7-2, the J gene TRBJ1-3; the match to TRBD1 covers 9 bases. Germline V CDR1 and CDR2: SGHTA, FQGNSA. The junction had 6 bases not matched to a gene; V was cut back by 5 bases and J by 4 bases. The CDR3 consists of 15 residues. CDR3 amino acids: CASSRGQGAGNTIYF. The CDR3, as DNA: TGTGCCAGCAGCCGGGGACAGGGAGCAGGAAACACCATATATTTT.

This clonotype appeared many times. This rearrangement joins TRBV7-8 to TRBJ1-2; 11 bases map to TRBD1. The CDR3 has 14 residues. The germline V gene has CDR1 SGHVS and CDR2 FQNEAQ. V trimming: 5 bases; J trimming: 7 bases; junction bases outside the gene matches: 6. The CDR3 reads CASSPSGTGGGYTF. The DNA of the CDR3 is TGTGCCAGCAGCCCATCCGGGACAGGGGGTGGCTACACCTTC.

This clonotype came up many times. The chain uses TRBV12-3 or TRBV12-4 and TRBJ2-1; 8 bases fit TRBD1. V was clipped by 6 bases and J by 6 bases; unmatched bases: 13. The CDR3 length is 16 residues. CDR3 nucleotides: TGTGCCAGCAGCCTACTCGGGGGACAGGTTAGCAATGAGCAGTTCTTC. It is translated as CASSLLGGQVSNEQFF.

This clonotype has a handful of counts. The chain couples TRBV6-1 to TRBJ1-2, with a possible D match to TRBD1 (6 bases). This CDR3 has 14 residues. V was pared by 10 bases and J by 4 bases, with 19 bases between. Per the germline V gene, CDR1 is MNHNS and CDR2 is SASEGT. The CDR3 sequence: CATTPDSYIYGYTF. The CDR3 DNA is TGTGCCACCACCCCGGACAGCTACATCTATGGCTACACCTTC.

The V call is TRBV4-2, the J call TRBJ2-1; no firm D call. CDR1 is LGHNA and CDR2 is YNFKEQ in the germline V gene. The CDR3 spans 17 residues. V gave up 0 bases and J gave up 7 bases, with 19 bases separating them. Written as DNA, the CDR3 is TGTGCCAGCAGCCAAGACCGTTGGCCTTCGGGCGGTAATGAGCAGTTCTTC. It translates to CASSQDRWPSGGNEQFF.

This chain joins TRBV20-1 and TRBJ2-7; either TRBD1 or TRBD2 may fit D (6 bases each). V lost 5 bases to trimming and J lost 6 bases, with 17 bases between them. This CDR3 spans 13 amino acids. In germline, CDR1 is DFQATT, CDR2 SNEGSKA (reference sequence). CDR3 nucleotide sequence: TGCAGTGCTCCCTGGACAGCGGGTCGCGAGCAGTACTTC. It is translated as CSAPWTAGREQYF.

This clonotype was counted many times. The chain uses TRBV24-1 and TRBJ2-3, with D perhaps TRBD1 (7 bases). The CDR3 runs to 18 residues. Between the trimmed V and J ends, which lost 3 bases and 4 bases, there was a span of 22 bases. CDR1 is KGHDR, CDR2 SFDVKD, per germline. CDR3 region: CATSDRQGGIYGADTQYF. CDR3 nucleotide sequence: TGTGCCACCAGTGATCGGCAGGGGGGCATTTATGGAGCAGATACGCAGTATTTT.